These T cell receptor beta chains were read from a single sample in a study of cytomegalovirus exposure and HLA in healthy donors. Repertoires were generated with immunoSEQ multiplex PCR, while TCRdb's copy carries only in-frame clones and drops some. The data contain about 160,000 clones, under 90% of them seen just once; the ten biggest clones take up around 2%. The sample taken for sequencing was PBMCs. The source is a man between 18 and 35 years old in good health and CMV-seronegative. The CDR3 runs from the conserved cysteine through the conserved F or W. The D gene is left open where the match is weak. For some rows the clone size is stated as once, few or many, or as a class when expanded; others skip it.

J: TRBJ1-3; V: TRBV7-2; size: -; D: TRBD1; DNA: TGTGCCAGCAGCTTAGACAGGGGAGGAAACACCATATATTTT; CDR3: CASSLDRGGNTIYF
J: TRBJ2-5; V: TRBV7-2; size: -; D: -; DNA: TGTGCCAGCAGCTACTCAGGGGAGACCCAGTACTTC; CDR3: CASSYSGETQYF
J: TRBJ2-6; V: TRBV10-2; size: -; D: TRBD2; DNA: TGCGCCAGCAGTGAGCGTAGCGGGAGTACTGGGGCCAACGTCCTGACTTTC; CDR3: CASSERSGSTGANVLTF
J: TRBJ1-1; V: TRBV19; size: -; D: -; DNA: TGTGCCAGTAGTCAACAGGGATACACTGAAGCTTTCTTT; CDR3: CASSQQGYTEAFF
J: TRBJ2-1; V: TRBV23-1; size: -; D: TRBD2; DNA: TGCGCCAGCAGTCAATACGACCTGACTCGGGAGGGCAATGAGCAGTTCTTC; CDR3: CASSQYDLTREGNEQFF
J: TRBJ2-1; V: TRBV5-1; size: -; D: TRBD2; DNA: TGCGCCAGCAGCTTGGGGACTAGCGGGGGGCCGGGAAATGAGCAGTTCTTC; CDR3: CASSLGTSGGPGNEQFF
J: TRBJ1-5; V: TRBV18; size: -; D: TRBD1; DNA: TGTGCCAGCTCACCCCCGGGGACAGTAGTTAGTCAGCCCCAGCATTTT; CDR3: CASSPPGTVVSQPQHF
J: TRBJ2-7; V: TRBV29-1; size: -; D: TRBD2; DNA: TGCAGCGCACTAGCGGGACTTACCTACGAGCAGTACTTC; CDR3: CSALAGLTYEQYF
J: TRBJ2-1; V: TRBV6-1; size: -; D: TRBD1; DNA: TGTGCCAGCAGTGAGTTCCGGGACAGAGCTTTCAATGAGCAGTTCTTC; CDR3: CASSEFRDRAFNEQFF
J: TRBJ2-3; V: TRBV28; size: -; D: -; DNA: TGTGCCAGCAGCCCCTTCGAGGCAGATACGCAGTATTTT; CDR3: CASSPFEADTQYF
J: TRBJ2-7; V: TRBV30; size: once; D: -; DNA: TGTGCCTGGGCTCTCGGGGAGGTCGCCTCCTACGAGCAGTACTTC; CDR3: CAWALGEVASYEQYF
J: TRBJ2-2; V: TRBV15; size: -; D: -; DNA: TGTGCCACCAGCAGAGAAACAGGGACGAACACCGGGGAGCTGTTTTTT; CDR3: CATSRETGTNTGELFF
J: TRBJ1-5; V: TRBV5-6; size: -; D: TRBD1; DNA: TGTGCCAGCAGTCACGCCCCAGGGGGCTTCAATCAGCCCCAGCATTTT; CDR3: CASSHAPGGFNQPQHF
J: TRBJ2-5; V: TRBV12-5; size: -; D: TRBD1; DNA: TGTGCTAGTGGTACTGGGACAGATCCTCAAGAGACCCAGTACTTC; CDR3: CASGTGTDPQETQYF
J: TRBJ1-2; V: TRBV4-3; size: -; D: -; DNA: TGCGCCAGCAGCCAAGAAGGAGTGGGCTATGGCTACACCTTC; CDR3: CASSQEGVGYGYTF
J: TRBJ2-7; V: TRBV19; size: once; D: -; DNA: TGTGCCAGTAGTGGGTGGTACTATAGCGGTAGGTCGGACGAGCAGTACTTC; CDR3: CASSGWYYSGRSDEQYF
J: TRBJ2-3; V: TRBV4-2; size: -; D: TRBD1; DNA: TGTGCCAGCAGCCCTTGGACAGGGGGAAGGATCGCCACAGATACGCAGTATTTT; CDR3: CASSPWTGGRIATDTQYF
J: TRBJ2-1; V: TRBV4-1; size: -; D: -; DNA: TGCGCCAGCAGCTCCCCAGAGCGGCTAGTTAATAATGAGCAGTTCTTC; CDR3: CASSSPERLVNNEQFF
J: TRBJ1-2; V: TRBV4-2; size: -; D: -; DNA: TGTGCCAGCAGCCAAGTGGAACAGGCGGGCTACACCTTC; CDR3: CASSQVEQAGYTF
J: TRBJ2-3; V: TRBV5-6; size: -; D: TRBD2; DNA: TGTGCCAGCAGCTACGGACTAGCGGGGGCCAGGGATACGCAGTATTTT; CDR3: CASSYGLAGARDTQYF
J: TRBJ1-2; V: TRBV29-1; size: few; D: -; DNA: TGCAGCGCCGACGGGGGATTAAACTATGGCTACACCTTC; CDR3: CSADGGLNYGYTF
J: TRBJ2-5; V: TRBV11-2; size: once; D: TRBD1; DNA: TGTGCCAGCAGCTTAGGTCCCCTACAGGGGGGCAAGGGGACCCAGTACTTC; CDR3: CASSLGPLQGGKGTQYF
J: TRBJ2-3; V: TRBV28; size: -; D: TRBD2; DNA: TGTGCCAGCAGTGGGGCCGCTAGCGGGAGGGCCCGGCCAGATACGCAGTATTTT; CDR3: CASSGAASGRARPDTQYF
J: TRBJ2-2; V: TRBV9; size: once; D: TRBD2; DNA: TGTGCCAGCAGCGGGCGACTAGCCTCGACCACCGGGGAGCTGTTTTTT; CDR3: CASSGRLASTTGELFF
J: TRBJ2-3; V: TRBV5-1; size: -; D: TRBD1; DNA: TGCGCCAGCAGCTTGTTAACAGGGGGGCCCACAGATACGCAGTATTTT; CDR3: CASSLLTGGPTDTQYF
J: TRBJ2-2; V: TRBV12-5; size: few; D: TRBD2; DNA: TGTGCCTCCGGTGCTAGCGGGACTATCGGGGAGCTGTTTTTT; CDR3: CASGASGTIGELFF
J: TRBJ1-2; V: TRBV7-9; size: -; D: TRBD1; DNA: TGTGCCAGCAGCACTCCGGGACAGGGGAACGATGGCTACACCTTC; CDR3: CASSTPGQGNDGYTF
J: TRBJ1-5; V: TRBV19; size: -; D: -; DNA: TGTGCCAGTAGTATTGTCGGGTCGCCTCAGCCCCAGCATTTT; CDR3: CASSIVGSPQPQHF
J: TRBJ2-7; V: TRBV19; size: once; D: -; DNA: TGTGCCAGTAGGGGGACATCCTACGAGCAGTACTTC; CDR3: CASRGTSYEQYF
J: TRBJ2-7; V: TRBV18; size: once; D: -; DNA: TGTGCCAGCTCACCCAGGGGTTTTCCCTCCTACGAGCAGTACTTC; CDR3: CASSPRGFPSYEQYF
J: TRBJ2-3; V: TRBV9; size: -; D: -; DNA: TGTGCCAGCAGCGTAGCGGGGGTTCCTGCAGATACGCAGTATTTT; CDR3: CASSVAGVPADTQYF
J: TRBJ2-1; V: TRBV10-3; size: -; D: -; DNA: TGTGCCAGCCGGGGTACAAATGAGCAGCTCTTC; CDR3: CASRGTNEQLF
J: TRBJ2-1; V: TRBV2; size: few; D: TRBD2; DNA: TGTGCCAGCAGGCTAGCGGGAGGGAACAATGAGCAGTTCTTC; CDR3: CASRLAGGNNEQFF
J: TRBJ1-6; V: TRBV10-3; size: -; D: TRBD1; DNA: TGTGCCATCAGTGGATCCGGGACAGGGTCCTATAATTCACCCCTCCACTTT; CDR3: CAISGSGTGSYNSPLHF
J: TRBJ1-2; V: TRBV18; size: -; D: -; DNA: TGTGCCAGCTCACCATTAACAGTGGACTATGGCTACACCTTC; CDR3: CASSPLTVDYGYTF
J: TRBJ1-2; V: TRBV29-1; size: -; D: -; DNA: TGCAGCGCGCTTGAGGGATTGGATGGTGGCTACACCTTC; CDR3: CSALEGLDGGYTF
J: TRBJ1-5; V: TRBV19; size: -; D: -; DNA: TGTGCCAGTAGTGAAGGATCCCTTGACTATCAGCCCCAGCATTTT; CDR3: CASSEGSLDYQPQHF